The 10 T cell receptor beta chains given below trace back to one sample, sequenced in a study of CD8 T cells in Susac syndrome. RNA amounts of roughly 0.45 to 1 ug underwent reverse transcription with random hexamers. TCRdb redid the calling of the immunoSEQ multiplex PCR reads with MiXCR, one entry per CDR3 protein. The data show 150,000 to 160,000 distinct CDR3 sequences, with roughly 96% seen just once and 0.14% to 0.15% held by the top ten. Material for sequencing was CD8+ T cells from PBMCs. The receptors originated from a human donor with multiple sclerosis.

This clonotype was found once. V usage is TRBV6-2 or TRBV6-3 and J usage is TRBJ2-7; D uncertain. The CDR3 is 14 amino acids. The germline CDR1 and CDR2 sequences are MNHEY and SVGEGT. Trimming removed 4 bases at V and 6 bases at J, with 16 bases between. The DNA of the CDR3 is TGTGCCAGCAGTTCGTCTGGAAGCGCGAGCGAGCAGTACGTC. It is translated as CASSSSGSASEQYV.

The V call is TRBV29-1, the J call TRBJ2-1, with 10 bases that match TRBD1. The CDR3 contains 15 residues. Germline lookup yields CDR1 SQVTM and CDR2 ANQGSEA. Trimming at V came to 4 bases and at J to 8 bases, leaving 11 bases not matched to a gene. CDR3 coding DNA: TGCAGCGTTGGGAGTGACAGGGGGCGCGTGGATGAGCAGTTCTTC. Its protein product is CSVGSDRGRVDEQFF.

The chain combines TRBV7-2 with TRBJ2-1, with a tentative D call TRBD2 (6 bases). This CDR3 is built from 16 residues. V gave up 0 bases and J gave up 1 base, with 10 bases separating them. Germline lookup yields CDR1 SGHTA and CDR2 FQGNSA. The CDR3 reads CASSLARGLSYNEQFF. The CDR3 nucleotides are TGTGCCAGCAGCTTAGCCCGGGGGTTATCCTACAATGAGCAGTTCTTC. The complete variable domain, with remaining parts taken from reference TRBV7-2 and TRBJ2-1, reads GAGVSQSPSNKVTEKGKDVELRCDPISGHTALYWYRQSLGQGLEFLIYFQGNSAPDKSGLPSDRFSAERTGGSVSTLTIQRTQQEDSAVYLCASSLARGLSYNEQFFGPGTRLTVL.

The rearrangement links TRBV27 to TRBJ1-2, with TRBD1 matching over 8 bases. This CDR3 comprises 14 residues. Germline CDR1 MNHEY, CDR2 SMNVEV (reference sequence). The ends lost 3 bases at V and 8 bases at J; junction bases unmatched: 8. CDR3 amino acids: CASSFGRGLEGYTF. The CDR3 DNA is TGTGCCAGCAGTTTCGGCAGGGGGCTTGAAGGCTACACCTTC.

The chain has TRBV29-1 and TRBJ2-3; 11 bases match TRBD2. CDR3 size: 15 residues. Trimming took 4 bases from V and 3 from J; bases not matched to a gene: 6. Germline-derived CDR1 and CDR2 are SQVTM and ANQGSEA. The CDR3 here is CSVGLAGTATDTQYF. In DNA, the CDR3 is TGCAGCGTTGGACTAGCGGGGACAGCGACAGATACGCAGTATTTT.

There are a few counts of this clonotype. CDR3 protein: CSASEETNTEAFF. In DNA form, the CDR3 reads TGCAGTGCTAGCGAAGAAACGAACACTGAAGCTTTCTTT. The chain joins TRBV20-1 to TRBJ1-1; D unclear. This CDR3 is 13 amino acids long. CDR1 is DFQATT and CDR2 is SNEGSKA in the germline V gene (reference sequence). V was trimmed by 3 bases and J by 1 base, leaving 9 bases between them.

This clonotype came up once. The chain carries TRBV14 and TRBJ2-7, with 7 bases that match TRBD2. This CDR3 has 13 residues. From germline, CDR1 is SGHDN and CDR2 FVKESK. V was clipped by 5 bases and J by 3 bases; unmatched bases: 4. As DNA, the CDR3 is TGTGCCAGCAGCTACGGCGGGGGCTACGAGCAGTACTTC. This gives the protein CASSYGGGYEQYF.

This chain links TRBV29-1 with TRBJ2-1; D uncertain. V was pared by 1 base and J by 10 bases, with 14 bases between. Germline V gives CDR1 SQVTM, CDR2 ANQGSEA. The CDR3 sequence is 13 residues long. This CDR3 is CSVEVVTVGEQFF. CDR3 DNA sequence: TGCAGCGTTGAAGTAGTGACGGTGGGAGAGCAGTTCTTC.

V usage is TRBV29-1 and J usage is TRBJ2-1; 10 bases line up with TRBD2. The CDR3 length is 18 residues. With V trimmed by 1 base and J by 4 bases, 13 bases remained unmatched. Looked up from germline, CDR1 is SQVTM and CDR2 is ANQGSEA. The CDR3 region is CSVEGLLSGGARYNEQFF. Written as DNA, the CDR3 is TGCAGCGTTGAAGGCCTCCTGAGCGGGGGGGCCCGGTACAATGAGCAGTTCTTC.

V and J are TRBV13 and TRBJ2-5; D is undetermined. The CDR3 totals 14 residues. The germline V and J ends were trimmed by 4 bases and 11 bases, with 20 bases remaining between them. CDR1 and CDR2 from the germline V gene are PRHDT and FYEKMQ (reference sequence). Here the CDR3 reads CASSSSMDQEIQYF. The CDR3 DNA follows: TGTGCCAGCAGCTCTTCCATGGACCAAGAGATTCAGTACTTC.